Sequencing of this TCR beta chain was carried out in a study of blood T cells in healthy people across ages. Sample-barcoded 5' priming and a J-beta primer mix drove a second PCR of roughly 7 to 11 cycles. A single record per CDR3 protein comes from TCRdb applying MiXCR to the 5' RACE reads. The sample shows approximately 1.5 million distinct CDR3 sequences, around 35% of them seen only once. This CDR3 spans 16 amino acids. Deletions cut 5 bases from V and 0 bases from J, with 14 bases between. The germline V gene encodes CDR1 KGHSH and CDR2 LQKENI. The sequence derives from a woman under 40 in good health. The chain links TRBV18 to TRBJ2-1, with D possibly being TRBD1 (5 bases). Sequencing was done on a sample of blood. CDR3 amino acids: CASSMLPTDSYNEQFF. CDR3 in DNA: TGTGCCAGCTCAATGTTACCGACAGACTCCTACAATGAGCAGTTCTTC.